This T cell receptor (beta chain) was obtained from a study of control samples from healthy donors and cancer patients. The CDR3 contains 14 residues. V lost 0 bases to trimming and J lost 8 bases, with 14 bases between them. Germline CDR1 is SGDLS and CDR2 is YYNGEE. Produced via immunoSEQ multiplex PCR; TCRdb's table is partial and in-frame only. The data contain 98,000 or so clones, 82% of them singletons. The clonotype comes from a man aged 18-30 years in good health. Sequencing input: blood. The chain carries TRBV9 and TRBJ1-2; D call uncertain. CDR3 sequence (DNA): TGTGCCAGCAGCGTAGTCCCGCCCGGCGACGGCTACACCTTC. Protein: CASSVVPPGDGYTF.